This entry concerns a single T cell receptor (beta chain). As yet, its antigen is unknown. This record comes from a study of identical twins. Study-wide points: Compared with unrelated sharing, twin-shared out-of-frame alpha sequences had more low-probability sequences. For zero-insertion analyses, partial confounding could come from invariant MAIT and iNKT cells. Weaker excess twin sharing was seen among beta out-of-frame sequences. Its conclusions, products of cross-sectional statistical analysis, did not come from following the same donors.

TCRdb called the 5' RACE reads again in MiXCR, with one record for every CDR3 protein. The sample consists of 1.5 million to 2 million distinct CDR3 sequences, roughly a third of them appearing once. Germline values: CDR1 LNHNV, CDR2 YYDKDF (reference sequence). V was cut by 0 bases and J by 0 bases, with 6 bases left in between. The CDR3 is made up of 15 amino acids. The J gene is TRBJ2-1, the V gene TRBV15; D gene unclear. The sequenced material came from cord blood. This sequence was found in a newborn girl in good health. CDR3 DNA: TGTGCCACCAGCAGAGAAGCGAGCTCCTACAATGAGCAGTTCTTC. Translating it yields CATSREASSYNEQFF.